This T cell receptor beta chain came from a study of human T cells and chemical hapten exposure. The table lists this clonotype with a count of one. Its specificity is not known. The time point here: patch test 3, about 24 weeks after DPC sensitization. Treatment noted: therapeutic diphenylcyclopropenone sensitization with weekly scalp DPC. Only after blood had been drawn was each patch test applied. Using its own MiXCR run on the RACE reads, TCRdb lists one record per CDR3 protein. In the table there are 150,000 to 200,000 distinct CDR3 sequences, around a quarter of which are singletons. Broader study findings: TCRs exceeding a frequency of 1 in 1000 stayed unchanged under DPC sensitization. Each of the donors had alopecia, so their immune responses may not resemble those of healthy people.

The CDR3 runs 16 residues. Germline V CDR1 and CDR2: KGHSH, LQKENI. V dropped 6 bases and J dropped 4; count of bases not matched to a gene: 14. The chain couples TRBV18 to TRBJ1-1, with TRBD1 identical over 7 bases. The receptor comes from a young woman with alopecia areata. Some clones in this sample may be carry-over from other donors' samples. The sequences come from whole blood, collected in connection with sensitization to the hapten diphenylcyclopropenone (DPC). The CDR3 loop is CASSPRQGGTSTEAFF. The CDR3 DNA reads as TGTGCCAGCTCTCCTCGACAGGGTGGAACTAGCACTGAAGCTTTCTTT.